Below are 26 T cell receptor beta chains sequenced from a single sample in a study of post-analysis software for immune sequencing data. Study-level results: When patients were compared with controls, a handful of TRBV segments were more frequent, TRBV5-6, TRBV5-1 and TRBV20-1 among them.

Libraries were made from TCR beta cDNA, and they carried unique molecular identifiers. One entry per CDR3 protein, called by TCRdb with MiXCR from the PCR reads. The data show about 820,000 distinct CDR3 sequences, approximately 50% seen once. Antigen specificity for these receptors is unknown. Sequencing was done on a sample of blood. The receptors shown here come from a girl between 10 and 17 years old with multiple sclerosis.

This clonotype has a handful of counts. The genes are TRBV29-1 and TRBJ2-3; D remains ambiguous. The germline V gene encodes CDR1 SQVTM and CDR2 ANQGSEA. V lost 3 bases and J lost 2, with 6 bases in between. CDR3 length equals 12 residues. CDR3 DNA: TGCAGCGTTGAGGGAAACACAGATACGCAGTATTTT. Translating it yields CSVEGNTDTQYF.

The chain uses TRBV29-1 and TRBJ1-5; no firm D call. From germline, CDR1 is SQVTM and CDR2 ANQGSEA. The CDR3 has 13 residues. The V end was cut by 6 bases, the J end by 9 bases, with 18 bases between. The CDR3 coding sequence is TGCAGCGTGTGGGAGGGCCCGCCGGGGCCCCAGCATTTT. This codes for CSVWEGPPGPQHF.

Only a few counts were recorded for this clonotype. This chain joins TRBV6-5 and TRBJ2-5, with D tentatively TRBD1 or TRBD2 (6 bases each). The V end lost 6 bases, the J end lost 2 bases, and 19 bases lay between the germline ends. The CDR3 is made up of 16 amino acids. CDR1 MNHEY and CDR2 SVGAGI come from the germline V gene. The CDR3 sequence: CASRRLGGARQETQYF. Written as DNA, the CDR3 is TGTGCCAGCAGGCGGTTGGGGGGCGCTAGGCAAGAGACCCAGTACTTC.

This clonotype was seen a handful of times. The J gene is TRBJ2-7, the V gene TRBV29-1; D is perhaps TRBD1 (5 bases). The CDR3 sequence is 14 residues long. With 4 bases removed from V and 7 bases from J, the gap between germline ends came to 20 bases. The germline CDR1 and CDR2 sequences are SQVTM and ANQGSEA. CDR3 bases: TGCAGCGTTGCCGCAGGGAAGTACTACAATGAGCAGTACTTC. Translated: CSVAAGKYYNEQYF.

This clonotype was recorded only once. The chain joins TRBV10-3 to TRBJ2-3; D remains unclear. CDR1 and CDR2 from the germline V gene are ENHRY and SYGVKD. Trimming pared 9 bases from V and 3 bases from J, leaving 16 bases between. The CDR3 totals 14 residues. The CDR3 loop reads CAIRDMGPTDTQYF. In DNA form, the CDR3 reads TGTGCCATTCGCGACATGGGCCCGACAGATACGCAGTATTTT.

The chain recombines TRBV11-2 with TRBJ2-5; TRBD2 might be the D (6 bases). Germline CDR1 SGHAT, CDR2 FQNNGV. With 3 bases removed from V and 4 bases from J, the gap between germline ends came to 12 bases. CDR3 length: 14 residues. The CDR3 nucleotides read TGTGCCAGCAGCTTCTCAACTAGCACAGAGACCCAGTACTTC. Protein sequence: CASSFSTSTETQYF.

This clonotype was seen a handful of times. CDR3 protein: CASSLATEGFWQPQHF. The CDR3 DNA reads TGTGCCAGCAGCTTGGCTACGGAGGGCTTTTGGCAGCCCCAGCATTTT. This rearrangement joins TRBV5-6 to TRBJ1-5; D not certain. V lost 0 bases, J lost 7 bases, and 17 bases lay in between. This CDR3 has 16 amino acids. Germline values: CDR1 SGHDT, CDR2 YYEEEE.

This clonotype was detected a few times. The chain employs TRBV29-1 and TRBJ2-3; TRBD1 agrees at 8 bases. The CDR3 has 15 residues. The V segment lost 0 bases and the J segment 2 bases; nucleotides outside the gene matches: 4. Germline V gene sequence: CDR1 SQVTM, CDR2 ANQGSEA. Written as DNA, the CDR3 is TGCAGCGTTGAAGATCGGGACAGGACCACAGATACGCAGTATTTT. Protein sequence: CSVEDRDRTTDTQYF.

The chain couples TRBV29-1 to TRBJ1-1; 7 positions match TRBD1. With 2 bases clipped from V and 5 bases from J, the junction kept 11 bases outside the gene matches. The germline V gene encodes CDR1 SQVTM and CDR2 ANQGSEA. The CDR3 totals 15 residues. The DNA of the CDR3 is TGCAGCGTTGAACTAACAGGGGACCGTTGGACTGAAGCTTTCTTT. This codes for CSVELTGDRWTEAFF.

The rearrangement links TRBV18 to TRBJ2-5; D uncertain. This CDR3 is built from 13 residues. V lost 2 bases to trimming and J lost 5 bases, with 9 bases between them. In germline, CDR1 is KGHSH, CDR2 LQKENI. CDR3 in DNA: TGTGCCAGCTCACCATCCGCGCGGGAGACCCAGTACTTC. Translating gives CASSPSARETQYF.

A few counts support this clonotype. The chain uses TRBV5-1 and TRBJ1-5; possibly TRBD1 for D (6 bases). The germline CDR1 and CDR2 sequences are SGHRS and YFSETQ. CDR3 length equals 15 residues. Trimming removed 4 bases at V and 7 bases at J, with 18 bases between. DNA for the CDR3: TGCGCCAGCAGCCACACTGGGGGGGCAGGCCAGCCCCAGCATTTT. Amino acid sequence: CASSHTGGAGQPQHF.

The gene calls are TRBV20-1 and TRBJ2-1, with 12 bases identical to TRBD2. Germline loops: CDR1 DFQATT, CDR2 SNEGSKA (reference sequence). V lost 0 bases to trimming and J lost 4 bases; unmatched junction nucleotides: 7. The CDR3 totals 17 residues. CDR3 sequence: CSARDPRLAGVYNEQFF. As DNA, the CDR3 is TGCAGTGCTAGAGATCCCAGACTAGCGGGGGTATACAATGAGCAGTTCTTC.

The rearrangement links TRBV20-1 to TRBJ1-2; no clear D. Trimming left V 6 bases short and J 5 bases short, with 16 bases between. The CDR3 is 13 amino acids. Germline V gene sequence: CDR1 DFQATT, CDR2 SNEGSKA (reference sequence). The CDR3 bases are TGCAGTGCACAACCTTCGGGTTTTTATGGCTACACCTTC. It codes for CSAQPSGFYGYTF.

This sequence joins TRBV7-9 and TRBJ1-2; D unclear. V shed 6 bases and J shed 2 bases, with 10 bases lying between them. The germline V gene has CDR1 SEHNR and CDR2 FQNEAQ (reference sequence). The CDR3 has 13 residues. CDR3 loop: CASSFNENYGYTF. The CDR3 DNA follows: TGTGCCAGCAGTTTCAACGAGAACTATGGCTACACCTTC.

CDR3 residues: CASSFAGGFSEQYF. The DNA of the CDR3 is TGCGCCAGCAGCTTTGCGGGAGGTTTCAGCGAGCAGTACTTC. V usage is TRBV5-1 and J usage is TRBJ2-7; 8 nucleotides agree with TRBD2. Per germline, CDR1 SGHRS and CDR2 YFSETQ. Trimming removed 2 bases from V and 6 bases from J; junction bases left unmatched: 7. The CDR3 contains 14 residues.

The chain recombines TRBV29-1 with TRBJ1-2; D is possibly TRBD1 (6 bases). Trimming left V 4 bases short and J 6 bases short, with 18 bases between. The CDR3 loop spans 14 amino acids. Germline V lookup: CDR1 SQVTM, CDR2 ANQGSEA. CDR3 nucleotide sequence: TGCAGCGTTGGGGAACAGGGCGGCGTAAATGGCTACACCTTC. Protein product: CSVGEQGGVNGYTF.

This chain uses TRBV29-1 with TRBJ1-2, with D maybe TRBD1 (6 bases). This CDR3 has 11 residues. The germline gives CDR1 SQVTM, CDR2 ANQGSEA. With 3 bases removed from V and 8 bases from J, the gap between germline ends came to 10 bases. The CDR3 region is CSVDRGRGYTF. The CDR3 DNA reads TGCAGCGTTGATCGGGGGCGCGGCTACACCTTC.

This clonotype has a handful of counts. The genes are TRBV11-2 and TRBJ1-5, with 9 bases identical to TRBD1. Germline V gives CDR1 SGHAT, CDR2 FQNNGV. CDR3 length: 13 amino acids. V lost 6 bases, J lost 6 bases, and 3 bases stayed unmatched. The DNA for the CDR3 is TGTGCCAGCAGTTTGGACAGGGGTCAGCCCCAGCATTTT. Translated: CASSLDRGQPQHF.

The chain combines TRBV20-1 with TRBJ2-5, with 7 bases fitting TRBD2. The CDR3 is 21 residues long. Unmatched junction bases numbered 24, after V lost 0 bases and J lost 2 bases. Germline V CDR1 and CDR2: DFQATT, SNEGSKA (reference sequence). The CDR3 nucleotides read TGCAGTGCTAGAGAACGCGGGGCAAGATGGCGGGAGCCGGATAGGCAAGAGACCCAGTACTTC. Encoded protein: CSARERGARWREPDRQETQYF.

This clonotype was seen a single time. At one boundary the junction diverges from the germline segment, which might be a read error. The chain combines TRBV7-7 with TRBJ2-1; unclear D gene. Germline CDR1 and CDR2: SSHAT and FNYEAQ (reference sequence). This CDR3 region has 13 residues. This CDR3 is CASSQTLYNEQFF. The CDR3 bases are TGTGCTAGCAGCCAGACACTGTACAATGAGCAGTTCTTC.

The chain carries TRBV12-3 or TRBV12-4 and TRBJ2-7, with unresolved D. CDR3 length equals 13 residues. Trimming left V 6 bases short and J 6 bases short, with 15 bases between. CDR3 DNA: TGTGCCAGCAGCTCCCTCTGGATAGGCGAGCAGTACTTC. It is translated as CASSSLWIGEQYF.

The V gene is TRBV15, the J gene TRBJ1-2; D is possibly TRBD1 (5 bases). Germline CDR1 LNHNV, CDR2 YYDKDF (reference sequence). The CDR3 contains 16 residues. The V and J ends lost 4 bases and 5 bases respectively, with 20 bases between them. The CDR3 sequence is CATSTTPRDLSYGYTF. In DNA, the CDR3 is TGTGCCACCAGCACTACTCCCAGGGACCTCTCTTATGGCTACACCTTC.

Comment on this clonotype: The junction departs from germline at one end; a sequencing error may be responsible. The chain links TRBV29-1 to TRBJ2-5; possible D gene TRBD1, 5 bases. The germline V gene has CDR1 SQVTM and CDR2 ANQGSEA. This CDR3 is 12 amino acids long. CDR3 in amino acids: CSVARVRETQDF. CDR3 nucleotides: TGCAGCGTTGCCAGGGTTCGAGAGACCCAGGACTTC.

This clonotype was seen more than once but under ten times. The chain joins TRBV20-1 to TRBJ2-3; 8 nucleotides match TRBD1. Germline lookup yields CDR1 DFQATT and CDR2 SNEGSKA (reference sequence). This CDR3 has 14 amino acids. The V segment lost 8 bases and the J segment 0 bases; nucleotides outside the gene matches: 7. Here the CDR3 DNA reads TGCAGTCACGGACAGGGCGGTAGCACAGATACGCAGTATTTT. It is translated as CSHGQGGSTDTQYF.

In its sample, this clonotype was seen once. The rearrangement links TRBV9 to TRBJ2-1; TRBD2 matches at 8 bases. CDR1 SGDLS and CDR2 YYNGEE come from the germline V gene. The V and J ends lost 4 bases and 9 bases, in that order; junction bases with no gene match: 9. This CDR3 contains 14 residues. CDR3 nucleotides: TGTGCCAGCAGCCCCGGGGGGGCGGTTGGTGAGCAGTTCTTC. This translates into CASSPGGAVGEQFF.

The CDR3, as DNA: TGTGCCAGCAACCCGGGCACAGATACGCAGTATTTT. Encoded protein: CASNPGTDTQYF. This chain links TRBV28 with TRBJ2-3, with D unresolved. Per the germline V gene, CDR1 is MDHEN and CDR2 is SYDVKM. V lost 7 bases, J lost 1 base, and 6 bases lay in between. This CDR3 is built from 12 residues.